The 20 T cell receptor beta chains below were found in one sample sequenced in a study of cytomegalovirus exposure and HLA in healthy donors. The PCR used 60 Vbeta and 13 Jbeta primers. Produced via immunoSEQ multiplex PCR; TCRdb's table is partial and in-frame only. The table shows 150,000 to 200,000 clones, with approximately 85% occurring only once. The sample taken for sequencing was PBMCs. The source of these receptors is a girl between 2 and 10 years old in good health and CMV-seropositive.

The chain couples TRBV14 to TRBJ1-2; a possible D gene is TRBD1 (6 bases). Trimming took 4 bases from V and 4 from J, leaving 16 bases between them. The CDR3 runs to 15 residues. CDR1 is SGHDN, CDR2 FVKESK, per germline. The CDR3: CASSRIGQSLYGYTF. In DNA, the CDR3 is TGTGCCAGCAGCCGAATAGGACAGAGCCTCTATGGCTACACCTTC.

The chain combines TRBV30 with TRBJ2-5, with TRBD2 as a possible D gene (5 bases). Germline V gives CDR1 GTSNPN, CDR2 SVGIG (reference sequence). The CDR3 covers 12 residues. V lost 4 bases and J lost 3, with 9 bases in between. CDR3 in amino acids: CAWNGLEETQYF. CDR3 DNA sequence: TGTGCCTGGAATGGACTGGAAGAGACCCAGTACTTC.

The chain combines TRBV14 with TRBJ1-2; D is unresolved. The CDR3 extends over 13 amino acids. Germline CDR1 reads SGHDN; CDR2 reads FVKESK. The V end lost 4 bases, the J end lost 3 bases, and 9 bases lay between the germline ends. The CDR3 spells CASSRGQYYGYTF. Written as DNA, the CDR3 is TGTGCCAGCAGCCGAGGCCAGTACTATGGCTACACCTTC.

This rearrangement joins TRBV19 to TRBJ1-5, with 9 positions matching TRBD1. Germline CDR1 LNHDA, CDR2 SQIVND (reference sequence). Unmatched junction bases numbered 13, after V lost 5 bases and J lost 2 bases. The CDR3 length is 18 residues. The CDR3 nucleotides read TGTGCCAGTAGTCCCTACAGGGGGCGCCTGAAGGGCAATCAGCCCCAGCATTTT. Protein product: CASSPYRGRLKGNQPQHF.

The V call is TRBV2, the J call TRBJ2-7; tentative D call: TRBD2 (5 bases). Trimming took off 7 bases at V and 5 bases at J, with 15 bases between the two ends. The CDR3 is made up of 13 amino acids. The germline gives CDR1 SNHLY, CDR2 FYNNEI. The CDR3 coding sequence is TGTGCCAGCAACCGAGATCTCGGGGACGAGCAGTACTTC. The encoded protein is CASNRDLGDEQYF.

The CDR3, as DNA: TGTGCCAGCACCCTGAATGGTGAAGCGGGAACCTACGAGCAGTACTTC. This gives the protein CASTLNGEAGTYEQYF. The chain employs TRBV11-2 and TRBJ2-7, with TRBD2 matching over 7 bases. V was clipped by 7 bases and J by 2 bases; unmatched bases: 14. In germline, CDR1 is SGHAT, CDR2 FQNNGV. The length of the CDR3 is 16 residues.

This clone has a handful of counts. The rearrangement uses TRBV27 and TRBJ2-3; perhaps TRBD1 as D (6 bases). The ends were cut back, 6 bases at V and 2 bases at J, with 27 bases in the middle. The CDR3 totals 19 residues. The germline V gene has CDR1 MNHEY and CDR2 SMNVEV (reference sequence). CDR3 loop: CASSILRGAVQGITDTQYF. CDR3 nucleotide sequence: TGTGCCAGCAGCATCCTCAGGGGTGCCGTGCAGGGAATCACAGATACGCAGTATTTT.

V is TRBV5-6 and J is TRBJ2-3, with 11 bases matching TRBD2. Losses at the gene ends were 0 bases for V and 3 bases for J; bases not matched to a gene: 3. This CDR3 comprises 16 residues. Germline V gene data show CDR1 as SGHDT and CDR2 as YYEEEE. This CDR3 reads CASSLAIAGGTDTQYF. The DNA for the CDR3 is TGTGCCAGCAGCTTGGCAATAGCGGGAGGGACAGATACGCAGTATTTT.

This clone was observed a single time. The CDR3 nucleotides are TGTGCCAGCAGCTTTGGCCAGGGCGAGCAGTACTTC. Translating it yields CASSFGQGEQYF. The rearrangement joins TRBV7-9 to TRBJ2-7; TRBD1 is a possible D gene (5 bases). The CDR3 totals 12 residues. Germline V gene lookup returns CDR1 SEHNR and CDR2 FQNEAQ (reference sequence). V was clipped by 3 bases and J by 6 bases, with 9 bases between them.

The J gene is TRBJ1-1, the V gene TRBV5-4; 10 nucleotides match TRBD1. This CDR3 contains 15 residues. V lost 3 bases and J lost 2; bases outside the gene matches: 4. Germline lookup yields CDR1 SGHNT and CDR2 YYREEE (reference sequence). CDR3 amino acids: CASSSKTGGNTEAFF. CDR3 coding DNA: TGTGCCAGCAGCTCCAAGACAGGGGGCAACACTGAAGCTTTCTTT. Variable domain in full (rest from reference TRBV5-4 and TRBJ1-1): ETGVTQSPTHLIKTRGQQVTLRCSSQSGHNTVSWYQQALGQGPQFIFQYYREEENGRGNFPPRFSGLQFPNYSSELNVNALELDDSALYLCASSSKTGGNTEAFFGQGTRLTVV.

This clone was found once. CDR3 protein: CASSLGQGRLLNIQYF. Here the CDR3 DNA reads TGTGCCAGCAGCTTGGGGCAGGGGAGACTCTTAAACATTCAGTACTTC. The rearrangement joins TRBV5-6 to TRBJ2-4, with TRBD1 as a possible D gene (6 bases). CDR1 SGHDT and CDR2 YYEEEE come from the germline V gene. The CDR3 has 16 amino acids. Trimming cost V 0 bases and J 6 bases, with 16 bases left between them. The full variable domain, with the rest looked up from reference TRBV5-6 and TRBJ2-4, is DAGVTQSPTHLIKTRGQQVTLRCSPKSGHDTVSWYQQALGQGPQFIFQYYEEEERQRGNFPDRFSGHQFPNYSSELNVNALLLGDSALYLCASSLGQGRLLNIQYFGAGTRLSVL.

Here the CDR3 reads CASSLGAGGNSNQPQHF. For the CDR3, the DNA is TGTGCCAGCAGCTTAGGGGCAGGGGGGAACAGCAATCAGCCCCAGCATTTT. The chain is built from TRBV13 and TRBJ1-5; the match to TRBD1 covers 7 bases. The CDR3 spans 17 residues. The V gene's germline CDR1 is PRHDT and CDR2 FYEKMQ (reference sequence). V shed 0 bases, J shed 1 base, and the junction held 6 bases outside the gene matches.

The count of this clone is one. The rearrangement joins TRBV10-1 to TRBJ2-3, with 7 bases identical to TRBD2. The CDR3 totals 13 residues. The ends lost 2 bases at V and 5 bases at J; junction bases unmatched: 1. The germline CDR1 and CDR2 sequences are WNHNN and SYGVQD (reference sequence). The CDR3 protein is CASSEVAGDTQYF. CDR3 DNA sequence: TGCGCCAGCAGTGAGGTAGCGGGAGATACGCAGTATTTT.

The V call is TRBV28, the J call TRBJ2-7; maybe TRBD2 (5 bases). The V gene's germline CDR1 is MDHEN and CDR2 SYDVKM. The V end was cut by 5 bases, the J end by 4 bases, with 24 bases between. The CDR3 is 17 residues long. CDR3 coding DNA: TGTGCCAGCAGTCCGACACGGGAAGCCTTTCCCCTTTACGAGCAGTACTTC. This translates into CASSPTREAFPLYEQYF.

The gene calls are TRBV11-2 and TRBJ1-2, with D unresolved. Trimming removed 1 base at V and 2 bases at J, with 8 bases between. The CDR3 is made up of 14 amino acids. Looked up from germline, CDR1 is SGHAT and CDR2 is FQNNGV. CDR3 sequence: CASSLGPGNYGYTF. The CDR3 DNA reads as TGTGCCAGCAGCTTAGGTCCGGGAAACTATGGCTACACCTTC.

J is TRBJ1-5 and V is TRBV2; unclear D gene. The germline gives CDR1 SNHLY, CDR2 FYNNEI. This CDR3 is built from 12 residues. Deletions cut 9 bases from V and 0 bases from J, with 6 bases between. The CDR3 coding sequence is TGTGCCAGTCGGGTTAGCAATCAGCCCCAGCATTTT. Its translation: CASRVSNQPQHF. Filled out from reference TRBV2 and TRBJ1-5, the complete variable domain reads EPEVTQTPSHQVTQMGQEVILRCVPISNHLYFYWYRQILGQKVEFLVSFYNNEISEKSEIFDDQFSVERPDGSNFTLKIRSTKLEDSAMYFCASRVSNQPQHFGDGTRLSIL.

CDR3 sequence (DNA): TGTGCCAGCAGTTTGGGACAGACCTACGAGCAGTACTTC. Protein product: CASSLGQTYEQYF. The V and J genes are TRBV28 and TRBJ2-7; 7 nucleotides match TRBD1. Trimming took 3 bases from V and 2 from J; bases not matched to a gene: 1. The CDR3 is made up of 13 amino acids. CDR1 is MDHEN, CDR2 SYDVKM, per germline.

This rearrangement joins TRBV6-5 to TRBJ2-7, with TRBD2 matching 7 bases. The CDR3 consists of 15 residues. CDR1 is MNHEY, CDR2 SVGAGI, per germline. V lost 0 bases and J lost 3; bases outside the gene matches: 5. The CDR3: CASSYSRTRSYEQYF. For the CDR3, the DNA is TGTGCCAGCAGTTACTCCCGGACTAGAAGCTACGAGCAGTACTTC.

The genes are TRBV28 and TRBJ2-5; 7 nucleotides match TRBD2. Germline V lookup: CDR1 MDHEN, CDR2 SYDVKM. V lost 7 bases to trimming and J lost 3 bases; unmatched junction nucleotides: 5. This CDR3 contains 13 residues. The CDR3: CASKLTSEETQYF. The CDR3, as DNA: TGTGCCAGCAAACTAACTAGCGAAGAGACCCAGTACTTC.

This clone has only one observation. This sequence joins TRBV5-1 and TRBJ2-5; 8 bases agree with TRBD1. This CDR3 has 16 amino acids. The V and J ends lost 2 bases and 2 bases, in that order; junction bases with no gene match: 8. Germline V gene lookup returns CDR1 SGHRS and CDR2 YFSETQ. The CDR3 nucleotides read TGCGCCAGCAGCTTCTCAGGGGGCTCGTTTCAAGAGACCCAGTACTTC. This gives the protein CASSFSGGSFQETQYF.